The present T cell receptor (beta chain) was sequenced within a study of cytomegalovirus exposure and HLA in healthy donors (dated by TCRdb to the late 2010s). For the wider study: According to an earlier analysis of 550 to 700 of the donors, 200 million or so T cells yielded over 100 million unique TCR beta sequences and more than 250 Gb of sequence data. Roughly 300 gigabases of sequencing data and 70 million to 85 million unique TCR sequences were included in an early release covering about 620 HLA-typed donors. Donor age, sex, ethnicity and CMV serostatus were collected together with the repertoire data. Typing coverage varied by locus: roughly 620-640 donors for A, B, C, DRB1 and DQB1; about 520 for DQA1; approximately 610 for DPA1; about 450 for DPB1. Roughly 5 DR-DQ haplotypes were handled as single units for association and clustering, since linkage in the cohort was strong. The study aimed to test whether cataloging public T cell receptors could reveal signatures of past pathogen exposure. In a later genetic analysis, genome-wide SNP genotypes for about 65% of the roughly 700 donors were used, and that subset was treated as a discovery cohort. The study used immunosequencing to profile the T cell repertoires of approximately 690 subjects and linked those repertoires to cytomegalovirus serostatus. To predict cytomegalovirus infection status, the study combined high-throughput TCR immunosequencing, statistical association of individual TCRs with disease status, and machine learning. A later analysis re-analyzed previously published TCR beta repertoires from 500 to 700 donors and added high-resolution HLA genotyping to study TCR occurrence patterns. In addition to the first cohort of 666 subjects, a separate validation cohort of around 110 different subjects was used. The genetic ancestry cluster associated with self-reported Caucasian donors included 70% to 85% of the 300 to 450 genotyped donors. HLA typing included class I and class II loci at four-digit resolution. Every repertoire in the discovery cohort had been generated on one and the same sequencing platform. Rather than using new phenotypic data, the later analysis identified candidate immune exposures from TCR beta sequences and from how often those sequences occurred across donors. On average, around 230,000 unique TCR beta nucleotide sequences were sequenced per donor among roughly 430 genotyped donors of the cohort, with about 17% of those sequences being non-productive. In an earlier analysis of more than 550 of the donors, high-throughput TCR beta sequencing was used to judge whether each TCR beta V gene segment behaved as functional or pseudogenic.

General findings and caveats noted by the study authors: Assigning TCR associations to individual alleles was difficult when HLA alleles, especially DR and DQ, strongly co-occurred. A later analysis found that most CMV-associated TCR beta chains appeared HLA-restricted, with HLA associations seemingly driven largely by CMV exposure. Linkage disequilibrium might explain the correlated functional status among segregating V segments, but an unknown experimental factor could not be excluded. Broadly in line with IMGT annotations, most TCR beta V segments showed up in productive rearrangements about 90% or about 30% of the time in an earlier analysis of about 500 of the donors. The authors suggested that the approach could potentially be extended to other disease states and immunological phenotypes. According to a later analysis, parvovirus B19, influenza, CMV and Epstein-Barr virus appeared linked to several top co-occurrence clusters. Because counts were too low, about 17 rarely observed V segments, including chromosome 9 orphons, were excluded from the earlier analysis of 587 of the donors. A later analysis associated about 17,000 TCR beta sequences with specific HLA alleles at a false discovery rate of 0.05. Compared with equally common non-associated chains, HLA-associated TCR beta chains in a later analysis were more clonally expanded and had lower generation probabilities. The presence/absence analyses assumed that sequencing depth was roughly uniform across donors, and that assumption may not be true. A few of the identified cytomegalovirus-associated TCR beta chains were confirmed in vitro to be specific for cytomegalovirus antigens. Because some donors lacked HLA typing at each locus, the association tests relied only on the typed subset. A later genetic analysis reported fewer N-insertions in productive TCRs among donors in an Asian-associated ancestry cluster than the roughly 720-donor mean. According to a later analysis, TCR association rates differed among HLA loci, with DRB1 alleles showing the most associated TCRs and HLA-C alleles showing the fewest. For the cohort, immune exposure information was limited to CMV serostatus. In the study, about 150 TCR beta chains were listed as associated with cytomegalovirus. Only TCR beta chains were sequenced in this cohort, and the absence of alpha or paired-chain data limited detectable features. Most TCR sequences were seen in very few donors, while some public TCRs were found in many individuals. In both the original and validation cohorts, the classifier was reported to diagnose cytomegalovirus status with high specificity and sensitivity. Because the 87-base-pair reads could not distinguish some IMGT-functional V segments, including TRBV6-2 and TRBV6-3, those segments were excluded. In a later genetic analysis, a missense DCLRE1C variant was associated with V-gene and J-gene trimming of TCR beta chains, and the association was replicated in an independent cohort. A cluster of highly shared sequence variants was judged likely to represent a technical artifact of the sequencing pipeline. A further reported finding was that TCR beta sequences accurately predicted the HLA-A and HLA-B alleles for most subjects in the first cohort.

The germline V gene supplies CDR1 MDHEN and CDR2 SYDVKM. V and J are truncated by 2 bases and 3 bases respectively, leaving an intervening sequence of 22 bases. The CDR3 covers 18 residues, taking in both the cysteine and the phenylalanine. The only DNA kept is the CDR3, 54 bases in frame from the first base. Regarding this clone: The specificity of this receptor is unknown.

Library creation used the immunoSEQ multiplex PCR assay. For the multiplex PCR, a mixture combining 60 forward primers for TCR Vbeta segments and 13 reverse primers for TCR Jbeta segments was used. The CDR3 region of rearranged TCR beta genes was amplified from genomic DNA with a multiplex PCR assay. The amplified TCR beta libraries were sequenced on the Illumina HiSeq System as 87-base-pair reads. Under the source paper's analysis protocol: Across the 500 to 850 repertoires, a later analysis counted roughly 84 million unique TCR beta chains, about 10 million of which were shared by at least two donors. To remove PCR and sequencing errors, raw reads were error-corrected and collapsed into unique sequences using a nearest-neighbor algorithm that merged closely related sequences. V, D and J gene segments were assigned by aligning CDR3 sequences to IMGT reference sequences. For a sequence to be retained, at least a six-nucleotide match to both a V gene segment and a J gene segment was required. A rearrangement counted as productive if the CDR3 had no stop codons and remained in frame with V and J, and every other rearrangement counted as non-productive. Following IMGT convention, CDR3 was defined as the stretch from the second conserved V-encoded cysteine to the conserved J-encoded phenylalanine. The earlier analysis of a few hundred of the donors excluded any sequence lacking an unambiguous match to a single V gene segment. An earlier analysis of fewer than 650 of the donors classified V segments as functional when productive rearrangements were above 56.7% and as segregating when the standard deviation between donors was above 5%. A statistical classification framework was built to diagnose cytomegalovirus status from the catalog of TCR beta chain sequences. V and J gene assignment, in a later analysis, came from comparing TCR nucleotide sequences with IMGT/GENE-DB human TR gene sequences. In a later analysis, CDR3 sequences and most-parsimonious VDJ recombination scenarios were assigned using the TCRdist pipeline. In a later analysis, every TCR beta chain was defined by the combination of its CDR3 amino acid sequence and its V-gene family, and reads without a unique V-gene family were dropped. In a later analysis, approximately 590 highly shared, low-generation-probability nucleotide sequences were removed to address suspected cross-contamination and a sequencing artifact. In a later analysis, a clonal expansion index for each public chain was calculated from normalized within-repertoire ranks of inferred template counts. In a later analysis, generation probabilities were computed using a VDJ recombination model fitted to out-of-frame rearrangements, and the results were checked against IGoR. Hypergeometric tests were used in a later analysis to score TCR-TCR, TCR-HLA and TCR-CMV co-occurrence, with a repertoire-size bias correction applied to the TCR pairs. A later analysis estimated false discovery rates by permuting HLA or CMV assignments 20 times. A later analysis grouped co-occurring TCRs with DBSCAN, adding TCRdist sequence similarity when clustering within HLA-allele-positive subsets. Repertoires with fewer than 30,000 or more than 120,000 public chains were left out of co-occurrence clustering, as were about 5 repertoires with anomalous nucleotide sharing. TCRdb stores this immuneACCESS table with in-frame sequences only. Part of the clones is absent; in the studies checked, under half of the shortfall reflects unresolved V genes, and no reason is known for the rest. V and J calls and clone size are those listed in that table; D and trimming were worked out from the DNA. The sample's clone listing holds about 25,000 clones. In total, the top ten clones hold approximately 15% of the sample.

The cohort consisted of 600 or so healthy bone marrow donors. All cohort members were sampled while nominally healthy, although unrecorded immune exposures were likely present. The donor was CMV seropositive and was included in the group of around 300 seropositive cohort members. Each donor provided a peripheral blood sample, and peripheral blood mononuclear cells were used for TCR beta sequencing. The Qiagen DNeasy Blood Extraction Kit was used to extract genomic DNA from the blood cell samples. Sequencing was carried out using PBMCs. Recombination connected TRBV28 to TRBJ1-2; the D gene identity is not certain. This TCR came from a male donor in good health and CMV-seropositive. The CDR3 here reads CASSLPLPSRTEDYGYTF. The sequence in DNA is TGTGCCAGCAGTTTACCACTACCGTCCCGTACTGAGGACTATGGCTACACCTTC.